These 25 T cell receptor beta chains came from one sample sequenced in a study of T cell clonotyping in hematopoietic cell transplantation. Libraries were prepared by immunoSEQ multiplex PCR; TCRdb keeps only in-frame clonotypes and omits some of them. The data show roughly 46,000 clones, roughly 80% seen once. As for time point: recipient sample about 28 days before transplant, after cytoreduction. The sample consisted of peripheral blood mononuclear cells, taken before stem cell transplant. These TCRs come from a man between 60 and 75 years old with myelodysplastic syndrome. Some clones in this sample may be carry-over from other donors' samples.

This clone was detected a few times. The V gene is TRBV5-1, the J gene TRBJ1-6, with 7 positions matching TRBD1. The CDR3 spans 17 residues. Germline-derived CDR1 and CDR2 are SGHRS and YFSETQ. V lost 1 base and J lost 3; bases outside the gene matches: 7. The CDR3 reads CASSLFGQGDYNSPLHF. In DNA, the CDR3 is TGCGCCAGCAGCTTGTTCGGCCAGGGGGACTATAATTCACCCCTCCACTTT.

CDR3 in amino acids: CASSLTGVLAKNIQYF. DNA for the CDR3: TGTGCCAGCAGCCTTACAGGTGTTCTAGCCAAAAACATTCAGTACTTC. The chain is built from TRBV7-8 and TRBJ2-4, with D perhaps TRBD1 (5 bases). The CDR3 runs 16 residues. Trimming stripped 5 bases from V and 0 bases from J, with 14 bases between. The germline V gene encodes CDR1 SGHVS and CDR2 FQNEAQ.

This clone was detected once. The V gene is TRBV7-9, the J gene TRBJ2-7; D is ambiguous. Germline-derived CDR1 and CDR2 are SEHNR and FQNEAQ (reference sequence). Deletions cut 5 bases from V and 6 bases from J, with 11 bases between. The CDR3 is 12 residues long. The CDR3 DNA is TGTGCCAGCAGCCCGTCTACCAGCGAGCAGTACTTC. Protein sequence: CASSPSTSEQYF.

V usage is TRBV6-1 and J usage is TRBJ1-6, with D uncertain. V lost 7 bases, J lost 3 bases, and 13 bases lay in between. This CDR3 contains 15 residues. The germline CDR1 and CDR2 sequences are MNHNS and SASEGT. CDR3 sequence reads: CASKPTERYNSPLHF. CDR3 in DNA: TGTGCCAGCAAACCTACGGAGCGCTATAATTCACCCCTCCACTTT.

The chain combines TRBV4-3 with TRBJ2-7; TRBD1 is a possible D gene (6 bases). Deletions cut 1 base from V and 2 bases from J, with 12 bases between. The CDR3 length is 15 residues. Looked up from germline, CDR1 is LGHNA and CDR2 is YSLEER. CDR3 loop: CASSQGWGQTYEQYF. CDR3 nucleotides: TGCGCCAGCAGCCAAGGATGGGGACAAACCTACGAGCAGTACTTC.

This chain connects TRBV29-1 to TRBJ1-1, with D uncertain. Germline-derived CDR1 and CDR2 are SQVTM and ANQGSEA. This CDR3 is 13 amino acids long. With 0 bases removed from V and 7 bases from J, the gap between germline ends came to 12 bases. This chain's CDR3 is CSVEEAKTFEAFF. CDR3 nucleotides: TGCAGCGTTGAAGAGGCCAAGACCTTTGAAGCTTTCTTT.

The gene calls are TRBV18 and TRBJ1-2, with a possible D match to TRBD1 (6 bases). Germline CDR1 is KGHSH and CDR2 is LQKENI. The CDR3 loop spans 14 amino acids. V was trimmed by 1 base and J by 4 bases, leaving 10 bases between them. The CDR3 DNA reads TGTGCCAGCTCACCACTACAGGGTACCTATGGCTACACCTTC. This gives the protein CASSPLQGTYGYTF.

V gene TRBV2 combines with J gene TRBJ1-5; 8 bases map to TRBD1. Germline CDR1 reads SNHLY; CDR2 reads FYNNEI. The CDR3 length is 14 residues. Unmatched junction bases numbered 9, after V lost 6 bases and J lost 8 bases. The CDR3 coding sequence is TGTGCCAGCAGGACCGGGACAGGCTATGAGCCCCAGCATTTT. Translation: CASRTGTGYEPQHF.

J is TRBJ1-2 and V is TRBV19; 9 positions agree with TRBD1. The CDR3 has 15 amino acids. Germline V gene lookup returns CDR1 LNHDA and CDR2 SQIVND (reference sequence). After removal of 1 base from V and 8 bases from J, the junction contained 8 bases not matched to a gene. The CDR3 spells CASSIARDRASGYTF. In nucleotides, the CDR3 is TGTGCCAGTAGTATAGCTCGGGACAGGGCCTCAGGCTACACCTTC. Using reference TRBV19 and TRBJ1-2 for the parts outside the CDR3, the full variable domain is DGGITQSPKYLFRKEGQNVTLSCEQNLNHDAMYWYRQDPGQGLRLIYYSQIVNDFQKGDIAEGYSVSREKKESFPLTVTSAQKNPTAFYLCASSIARDRASGYTFGSGTRLTVV.

The chain is built from TRBV5-1 and TRBJ1-1; 10 bases are shared with TRBD1. V dropped 4 bases and J dropped 6; count of bases not matched to a gene: 3. CDR1 is SGHRS and CDR2 is YFSETQ in the germline V gene. This CDR3 spans 13 amino acids. CDR3 DNA sequence: TGCGCCAGCAGCGCGGACAGGGGGGCTGAAGCTTTCTTT. It translates to CASSADRGAEAFF.

The V call is TRBV25-1, the J call TRBJ2-5, with 9 nucleotides matching TRBD1. The V segment lost 5 bases and the J segment 1 base; nucleotides outside the gene matches: 5. Germline CDR1 MGHDK, CDR2 SYGVNS. The CDR3 is 15 amino acids. The CDR3 coding sequence is TGTGCCAGCAGTCCTGACAGGGGGATCCAAGAGACCCAGTACTTC. Its protein product is CASSPDRGIQETQYF.

J is TRBJ1-1 and V is TRBV30; a possible D gene is TRBD1 (5 bases). CDR3 size: 12 residues. V was pared by 5 bases and J by 1 base, with 8 bases between. CDR1 GTSNPN and CDR2 SVGIG come from the germline V gene (reference sequence). CDR3 DNA: TGTGCCTGGGACAGTAGGAACACTGAAGCTTTCTTT. Protein: CAWDSRNTEAFF.

V is TRBV7-8 and J is TRBJ2-1, with 10 bases fitting TRBD2. The CDR3 extends over 17 amino acids. The V gene end was trimmed by 1 base and the J gene end by 1 base; junction bases not matched to a gene: 4. Germline CDR1 SGHVS, CDR2 FQNEAQ. The DNA of the CDR3 is TGTGCCAGCAGCTTAGGGAGCGGGGGGGCTTCCTACAATGAGCAGTTCTTC. Encoded protein: CASSLGSGGASYNEQFF.

The genes are TRBV7-6 and TRBJ1-1; no reliable D call. Germline V gives CDR1 SGHVS, CDR2 FNYEAQ. The CDR3 spans 18 residues. Deletions cut 1 base from V and 1 base from J, with 19 bases between. The CDR3 DNA reads TGTGCCAGCAGCTTAGGACCCAGGTTTGCGGGGAGGAACACTGAAGCTTTCTTT. This encodes CASSLGPRFAGRNTEAFF.

The chain has TRBV30 and TRBJ1-5; D unclear. Trimming removed 2 bases from V and 0 bases from J, with 14 bases in between. CDR3 length equals 16 residues. The V gene's germline CDR1 is GTSNPN and CDR2 SVGIG (reference sequence). The DNA of the CDR3 is TGTGCCTGGAGTATGCCAGCGGCCCATAGCAATCAGCCCCAGCATTTT. Protein product: CAWSMPAAHSNQPQHF.

This chain uses TRBV6-1 with TRBJ2-2, with D possibly matching TRBD1 (5 bases). Per the germline V gene, CDR1 is MNHNS and CDR2 is SASEGT. The CDR3 has 14 residues. Trimming pared 3 bases from V and 4 bases from J, leaving 9 bases between. The CDR3 DNA follows: TGTGCCAGCAGTGACACAGGCCGCACCGGGGAGCTGTTTTTT. It is translated as CASSDTGRTGELFF.

This chain connects TRBV28 to TRBJ1-2; D may be TRBD1 (5 bases). CDR3 length equals 14 residues. Per germline, CDR1 MDHEN and CDR2 SYDVKM. V was shortened by 9 bases and J by 4 bases, with 18 bases between the two germline ends. The CDR3 region is CASHSDGAFYGYTF. For the CDR3, the DNA is TGTGCCAGTCACTCCGACGGGGCGTTCTATGGCTACACCTTC.

The genes are TRBV7-9 and TRBJ1-6, with 11 bases fitting TRBD1. This CDR3 contains 19 residues. Germline lookup yields CDR1 SEHNR and CDR2 FQNEAQ (reference sequence). V trimming: 5 bases; J trimming: 8 bases; junction bases outside the gene matches: 17. The CDR3 is CASSIPGQGVFLWDSPLHF. The CDR3 nucleotides read TGTGCCAGCAGCATACCGGGACAGGGGGTCTTCCTCTGGGATTCACCCCTCCACTTT. The whole variable domain, filled in from reference TRBV7-9 and TRBJ1-6, reads DTGVSQNPRHKITKRGQNVTFRCDPISEHNRLYWYRQTLGQGPEFLTYFQNEAQLEKSRLLSDRFSAERPKGSFSTLEIQRTEQGDSAMYLCASSIPGQGVFLWDSPLHFGNGTRLTVT.

The V gene is TRBV5-1, the J gene TRBJ2-3; the D gene could be TRBD1 or TRBD2 (6 bases each). Trimming left V 4 bases short and J 8 bases short, with 14 bases between. CDR3 length: 13 residues. The germline V gene encodes CDR1 SGHRS and CDR2 YFSETQ. CDR3 in amino acids: CASSGGPGGTQYF. DNA for the CDR3: TGCGCCAGCAGCGGGGGGCCCGGAGGTACGCAGTATTTT.

This clone was picked up a small number of times. The CDR3 spells CASSPAHTGELFF. DNA of the CDR3: TGTGCCAGCTCACCCGCTCACACCGGGGAGCTGTTTTTT. The chain couples TRBV18 to TRBJ2-2; D is uncertain. Germline V gene lookup returns CDR1 KGHSH and CDR2 LQKENI. This CDR3 comprises 13 residues. V gave up 3 bases and J gave up 3 bases, with 5 bases separating them.

J is TRBJ1-6 and V is TRBV2; no clear D. Germline CDR1 SNHLY, CDR2 FYNNEI. The V and J ends lost 6 bases and 10 bases respectively, with 13 bases between them. This CDR3 is 13 amino acids long. This CDR3 is CASRVSSGSPLHF. CDR3 nucleotide sequence: TGTGCCAGCAGGGTTTCCTCCGGGTCACCCCTCCACTTT.

The chain is built from TRBV2 and TRBJ1-2; the D gene is possibly TRBD1 (6 bases). The germline CDR1 and CDR2 sequences are SNHLY and FYNNEI. The V end was cut by 7 bases, the J end by 4 bases, with 13 bases between. CDR3 size: 13 residues. The CDR3 sequence is CASTPRDTYGYTF. The CDR3 nucleotides read TGTGCCAGCACCCCACGGGACACCTATGGCTACACCTTC.

V is TRBV5-1 and J is TRBJ2-1; 13 nucleotides align to TRBD2. Germline V CDR1 and CDR2: SGHRS, YFSETQ. The CDR3 spans 15 residues. Unmatched junction bases numbered 10, after V lost 7 bases and J lost 9 bases. CDR3 residues: CASHTGTSGVTEQFF. In DNA, the CDR3 is TGCGCCAGCCATACCGGGACTAGCGGGGTCACTGAGCAGTTCTTC.

The V gene is TRBV19, the J gene TRBJ1-2; D might be TRBD1 (5 bases). Germline CDR1 is LNHDA and CDR2 is SQIVND (reference sequence). V lost 1 base, J lost 8 bases, and 14 bases lay in between. The CDR3 runs 14 residues. The CDR3 loop is CASSIVGTAGGYTF. CDR3 DNA sequence: TGTGCCAGTAGTATAGTCGGGACCGCCGGCGGCTACACCTTC. The variable domain in full, with the rest retrieved from reference TRBV19 and TRBJ1-2, is DGGITQSPKYLFRKEGQNVTLSCEQNLNHDAMYWYRQDPGQGLRLIYYSQIVNDFQKGDIAEGYSVSREKKESFPLTVTSAQKNPTAFYLCASSIVGTAGGYTFGSGTRLTVV.

This chain links TRBV20-1 with TRBJ2-5; tentatively, D is TRBD2 (5 bases). V lost 3 bases and J lost 5, with 7 bases in between. Germline CDR1 DFQATT, CDR2 SNEGSKA (reference sequence). This CDR3 has 11 residues. The CDR3 sequence: CSASGLETQYF. The CDR3 bases are TGCAGTGCTAGTGGACTGGAGACCCAGTACTTC.